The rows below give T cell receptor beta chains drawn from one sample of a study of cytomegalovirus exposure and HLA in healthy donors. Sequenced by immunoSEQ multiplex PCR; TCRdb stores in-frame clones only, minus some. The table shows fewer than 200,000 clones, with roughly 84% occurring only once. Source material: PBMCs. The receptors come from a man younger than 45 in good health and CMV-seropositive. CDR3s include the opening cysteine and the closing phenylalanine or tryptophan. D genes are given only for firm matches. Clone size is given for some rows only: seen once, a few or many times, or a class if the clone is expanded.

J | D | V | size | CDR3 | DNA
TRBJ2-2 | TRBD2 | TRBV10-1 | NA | CASSVSGRGTGELFF | TGCGCCAGCAGTGTCTCAGGGAGGGGAACCGGGGAGCTGTTTTTT
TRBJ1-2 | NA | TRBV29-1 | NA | CSVPGQGNGYTF | TGCAGCGTTCCAGGCCAGGGTAATGGCTACACCTTC
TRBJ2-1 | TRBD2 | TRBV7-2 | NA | CASSSPGLAGGMYNEQFF | TGTGCCAGCAGCTCACCGGGACTAGCGGGAGGTATGTACAATGAGCAGTTCTTC
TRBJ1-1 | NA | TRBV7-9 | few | CASSLSGAGGEAFF | TGTGCCAGCAGCTTATCAGGGGCCGGTGGTGAAGCTTTCTTT
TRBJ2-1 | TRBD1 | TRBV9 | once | CASSLGQGRVNEQFF | TGTGCCAGCAGCCTAGGACAGGGGAGGGTAAATGAGCAGTTCTTC
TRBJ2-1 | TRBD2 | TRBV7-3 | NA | CASSSKRLASTYNEQFF | TGTGCCAGCAGCAGCAAAAGACTAGCGAGCACCTACAATGAGCAGTTCTTC
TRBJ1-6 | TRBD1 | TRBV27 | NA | CASSRGTVSSPLHF | TGTGCCAGCAGCCGCGGGACAGTAAGTTCACCCCTCCACTTT
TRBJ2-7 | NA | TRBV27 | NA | CASSPFRVGEQYF | TGTGCCAGCAGTCCATTCAGGGTGGGCGAGCAGTACTTC
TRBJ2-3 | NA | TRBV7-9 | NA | CASSLRLVDTQYF | TGTGCCAGCAGCCTCCGGCTAGTCGATACGCAGTATTTT
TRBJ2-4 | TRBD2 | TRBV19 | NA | CASSGSTGGSRAKNIQYF | TGTGCCAGTAGTGGTTCTACGGGAGGGAGTCGAGCCAAAAACATTCAGTACTTC
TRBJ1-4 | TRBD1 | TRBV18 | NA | CASSPGTEDEKLFF | TGTGCCAGCTCACCAGGGACAGAGGATGAAAAACTGTTTTTT
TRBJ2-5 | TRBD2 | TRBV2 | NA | CASILLAGGQETQYF | TGTGCCAGCATCCTCCTAGCGGGGGGCCAAGAGACCCAGTACTTC
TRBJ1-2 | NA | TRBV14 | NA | CASSQDPTGMGLRYGYTF | TGTGCCAGCAGCCAAGATCCCACAGGGATGGGTCTAAGATATGGCTACACCTTC